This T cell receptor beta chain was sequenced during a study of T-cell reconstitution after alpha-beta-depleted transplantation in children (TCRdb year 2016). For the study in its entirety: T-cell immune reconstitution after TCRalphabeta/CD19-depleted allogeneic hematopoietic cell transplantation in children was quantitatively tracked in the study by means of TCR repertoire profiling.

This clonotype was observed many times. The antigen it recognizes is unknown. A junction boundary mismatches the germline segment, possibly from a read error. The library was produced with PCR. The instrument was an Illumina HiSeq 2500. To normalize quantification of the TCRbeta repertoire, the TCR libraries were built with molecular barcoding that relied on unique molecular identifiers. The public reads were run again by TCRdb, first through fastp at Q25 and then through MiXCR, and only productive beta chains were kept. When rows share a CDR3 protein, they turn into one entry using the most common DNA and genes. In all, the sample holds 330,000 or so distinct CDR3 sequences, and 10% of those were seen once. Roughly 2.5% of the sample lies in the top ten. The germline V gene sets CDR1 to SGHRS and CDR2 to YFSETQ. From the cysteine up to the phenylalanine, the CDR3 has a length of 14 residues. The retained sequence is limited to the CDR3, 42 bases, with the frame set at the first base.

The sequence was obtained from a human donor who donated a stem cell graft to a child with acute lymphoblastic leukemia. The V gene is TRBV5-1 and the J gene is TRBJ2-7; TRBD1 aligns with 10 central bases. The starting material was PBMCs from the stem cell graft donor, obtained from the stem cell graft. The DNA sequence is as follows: TGTGCCAGCAGCTTCGGGACAGGGGTGTACGAGCAGTACTTC. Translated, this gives CASSFGTGVYEQYF. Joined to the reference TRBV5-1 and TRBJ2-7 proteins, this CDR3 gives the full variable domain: KAGVTQTPRYLIKTRGQQVTLSCSPISGHRSVSWYQQTPGQGLQFLFEYFSETQRNKGNFPGRFSGRQFSNSRSEMNVSTLELGDSALYLCASSFGTGVYEQYFGPGTRLTVT.